The rows below give T cell receptor beta chains drawn from one sample of a study of OX40 agonist ivuxolimab in advanced cancers. Some clones are missing from TCRdb's copy, which holds only in-frame ones; the method was immunoSEQ multiplex PCR. This table holds about 17,000 clones, about 73% found once. The sample consisted of CD4+ or CD8+ T cells sorted from blood, taken in a trial of the OX40 agonist ivuxolimab. These receptors all stem from an adult with an advanced solid tumor such as melanoma, head and neck, liver or kidney cancer. Both conserved end residues are part of each CDR3. A D gene is named only where the DNA matches it firmly. Not every row has a clone size; where given, it reads once, few, many or a size class.

NA	TRBJ1-2	TRBV29-1	NA	TGCAGCGTTTATAGTTCGGGGCACCCGAAGCCTACTAACTATGGCTACACCTTC	CSVYSSGHPKPTNYGYTF
NA	TRBJ2-7	TRBV19	TRBD1	TGTGCCAGTAGTCCACGACAGGGTGGCTACGAGCAGTACTTC	CASSPRQGGYEQYF
NA	TRBJ2-1	TRBV27	TRBD2	TGTGCCAGCAGTTTCCAAGCGGGACCTGGCAAAAATGAGCAGTTCTTC	CASSFQAGPGKNEQFF
NA	TRBJ2-7	TRBV5-6	NA	TGTGCCAGCAGCTTCGAGCAGGGGCGCTACTACGAGCAGTACTTC	CASSFEQGRYYEQYF
NA	TRBJ1-1	TRBV28	NA	TGTGCCAGCAGTTTACGGGGAGGGATGAACACTGAAGCTTTCTTT	CASSLRGGMNTEAFF
NA	TRBJ2-5	TRBV30	TRBD2	TGTGCCTGGGACCCCGACGGGGGGGGTCAAGAGACCCAGTACTTC	CAWDPDGGGQETQYF
NA	TRBJ2-7	TRBV7-9	TRBD1	TGTGCCACCGGCGGGACAGGGGACTACGAGCAGTACTTC	CATGGTGDYEQYF
NA	TRBJ2-3	TRBV7-3	NA	TGTGCCAGCAGCTTAACGGGAGGGGGGAAGGATACGCAGTATTTT	CASSLTGGGKDTQYF
NA	TRBJ1-1	TRBV7-2	NA	TGTGCCAGCAGCTTAGGCAGGGGTTTATCTGAAGCTTTCTTT	CASSLGRGLSEAFF
NA	TRBJ2-7	TRBV7-2	NA	TGTGCCAGCAGCCGATGGGACTTAAGCTCCTACGAGCAGTACTTC	CASSRWDLSSYEQYF
NA	TRBJ2-1	TRBV7-3	NA	TGTGCCAGCAGCTTCGGGATTAGCCACCCTGAGCAGTTCTTC	CASSFGISHPEQFF
NA	TRBJ2-7	TRBV2	TRBD2	TGTGCCAGCAGGCCCTTAGCGGGAGCAACGGGAGAGCAGTACTTC	CASRPLAGATGEQYF
NA	TRBJ2-3	TRBV19	TRBD1	TGTGCCAGTGCTCAGGGGGCCATCACAGATACGCAGTATTTT	CASAQGAITDTQYF
NA	TRBJ1-2	TRBV5-3	NA	TGTGCCAGCAGCTTGGTGCAAGATCGCTACACCTTC	CASSLVQDRYTF
once	TRBJ2-7	TRBV4-2	NA	TGTGCCAGCAGCCAAGGAACCGGGACTCCTTCCTACGAGCAGTACTTC	CASSQGTGTPSYEQYF
NA	TRBJ2-7	TRBV7-9	TRBD2	TGTGCCAGCAGCAAAACTAGCGGGAGGCCCAACGAGCAGTACTTC	CASSKTSGRPNEQYF
few	TRBJ1-2	TRBV28	NA	TGTGCCAGCAGTTCCAAATCCTCGGGGGAATGGCTTTATGGCTACACCTTC	CASSSKSSGEWLYGYTF
NA	TRBJ2-7	TRBV28	TRBD1	TGTGCCAGCAGTTACGGGACAGGGGGGCTCTACGAGCAGTACTTC	CASSYGTGGLYEQYF
NA	TRBJ2-5	TRBV10-3	TRBD1	TGTGCCATCAGCTCCGGGACAGAGATCCAAGAGACCCAGTACTTC	CAISSGTEIQETQYF
NA	TRBJ2-3	TRBV10-3	NA	TGTGCCATCAGGGACAGTTACAACACAGATACGCAGTATTTT	CAIRDSYNTDTQYF
NA	TRBJ2-4	TRBV19	NA	TGTGCCAGTACTGGGGTAAAAAACATTCAGTACTTC	CASTGVKNIQYF
NA	TRBJ1-2	TRBV29-1	TRBD1	TGCAGCGTTGAATCGTGGGGGACAGGGTATGGCTACACCTTC	CSVESWGTGYGYTF
NA	TRBJ2-5	TRBV19	TRBD2	TGTGCCAGTACCGATTTGGCGGGAGGGTCCCAGTACTTC	CASTDLAGGSQYF
NA	TRBJ2-7	TRBV4-1	NA	TGCGCCAGCAGCCAATCGAGACAGGACGTCTACGAGCAGTACTTC	CASSQSRQDVYEQYF
NA	TRBJ1-5	TRBV5-6	NA	TGTGCCAGCAGCCAGACAGGAGGGGATCAGCCCCAGCATTTT	CASSQTGGDQPQHF
NA	TRBJ2-1	TRBV28	NA	TGTGCCAGCAGTCCGTTGGCGGAATCCTACAATGAGCAGTTCTTC	CASSPLAESYNEQFF
NA	TRBJ2-2	TRBV11-2	NA	TGTGCCAGCAGCTTAGCTCCCGGGGAGCTGTTTTTT	CASSLAPGELFF
NA	TRBJ2-1	TRBV7-3	TRBD2	TGTGCCAGCAGCTTAAGGGGAGACAGGGGGCAACTAGCGGGAGGACACAATGAGCAGTTCTTC	CASSLRGDRGQLAGGHNEQFF
NA	TRBJ2-7	TRBV5-6	NA	TGTGCCAGCAGCAGACAGGATCCACCCGAGCAGTACTTC	CASSRQDPPEQYF
medium-sized	TRBJ2-1	TRBV30	NA	TGTGCCTGGAGGCTCGGTGGCAATGAGCAGTTCTTC	CAWRLGGNEQFF
NA	TRBJ2-7	TRBV5-6	TRBD1	TGTGCCAGCAGCGGGACAGGGACCTACGAGCAGTACTTC	CASSGTGTYEQYF
NA	TRBJ1-5	TRBV5-8	NA	TGTGCCAGCAGCTTACTAGGTTATAGCAATCAGCCCCAGCATTTT	CASSLLGYSNQPQHF
once	TRBJ2-1	TRBV30	TRBD1	TGTGCCTGGGATCGGGGACAGAACAATGAGCAGTTCTTC	CAWDRGQNNEQFF
NA	TRBJ1-2	TRBV7-9	NA	TGTGCCAGCAGCCCTCGCCTGGGCAGCGCTAACTATGGCTACACCTTC	CASSPRLGSANYGYTF
NA	TRBJ1-1	TRBV19	NA	TGTGCCAGTAGTATAGATCTTGACAGAGTGAACACTGAAGCTTTCTTT	CASSIDLDRVNTEAFF
NA	TRBJ2-7	TRBV7-2	NA	TGTGCCAGCAGCCGTTCGTTAGGGGGAGGGAGCTCCTACGAGCAGTACTTC	CASSRSLGGGSSYEQYF
few	TRBJ2-5	TRBV10-2	TRBD2	TGCGCCAGCAGACTAGCGGGAACTCAAGAGACCCAGTACTTC	CASRLAGTQETQYF
NA	TRBJ1-5	TRBV7-6	NA	TGTGCCAGCAGCTTAGGGCTCGAAGGCAATCAGCCCCAGCATTTT	CASSLGLEGNQPQHF
NA	TRBJ2-7	TRBV11-3	NA	TGTGCCAGCAGCTTCCCCACCTACGAGCAGTACTTC	CASSFPTYEQYF
NA	TRBJ1-2	TRBV19	NA	TGTGCCAGTAGTATTATGGGGCTCTCGGGGGATGGCTACACCTTC	CASSIMGLSGDGYTF
NA	TRBJ2-5	TRBV28	NA	TGTGCCAGCAGATCGACGAGTCGTATAGAGGAAGAGACCCAGTACTTC	CASRSTSRIEEETQYF
NA	TRBJ2-1	TRBV29-1	TRBD2	TGCAGCGGCCGACTAGCGGGAGGGGGTAACTACAATGAGCAGTTCTTC	CSGRLAGGGNYNEQFF
few	TRBJ2-1	TRBV20-1	NA	TGCAGTGCTAGAGCCAATGAGCAGTTCTTC	CSARANEQFF
NA	TRBJ2-1	TRBV27	NA	TGTGCCAGCAGTTCCCGGGCCAACAAAGAGTTCTTC	CASSSRANKEFF
NA	TRBJ1-1	TRBV5-5	NA	TGTGCCAGCAGCACGGACCGACTCCTCACTGAAGCTTTCTTT	CASSTDRLLTEAFF
NA	TRBJ2-5	TRBV5-1	NA	TGCGCCAGCAGCTTGGCCGCCCTTGGCGGGACCCAAGAGACCCAGTACTTC	CASSLAALGGTQETQYF
NA	TRBJ2-5	TRBV7-9	NA	TGTGCCAGCAGCCCCGCGACTCAAGAGACCCAGTACTTC	CASSPATQETQYF
NA	TRBJ2-1	TRBV28	NA	TGTGCCAGCATCACCTCAGACTTCCAGCAGTTCTTC	CASITSDFQQFF